The 14 T cell receptor beta chains below were found in one sample sequenced in a study of blood T cell repertoires in COVID-19. The assay was immunoSEQ multiplex PCR, and TCRdb's table has in-frame clones only and misses some. The data contain about 150,000 clones, 80% to 85% of them singletons. Sequencing was performed on peripheral blood. These receptors originate from a woman aged 55-70 years with active or convalescent COVID-19.

The chain is built from TRBV4-1 and TRBJ1-5; D gene uncertain. This CDR3 is built from 16 residues. Trimming cost V 0 bases and J 1 base, with 10 bases left between them. The germline gives CDR1 MGHRA, CDR2 YSYEKL. The CDR3 region has the DNA TGCGCCAGCAGCCAAGACATAAAGAGCAGCAATCAGCCCCAGCATTTT. Its translation is CASSQDIKSSNQPQHF.

The chain combines TRBV5-1 with TRBJ1-6; 7 bases fit TRBD1. The CDR3 length is 15 residues. Germline trimming cut 3 bases from V and 7 bases from J; bases unmatched to any gene: 7. CDR1 and CDR2 (germline): SGHRS, YFSETQ. The CDR3 region is CASSYSGTANSPLHF. The CDR3 coding sequence is TGCGCCAGCAGCTACTCCGGGACAGCCAATTCACCCCTCCACTTT.

In nucleotides, the CDR3 is TGTGCCAGCAGTGATAGGGAGGGTTCCTACGAGCAGTACTTC. The encoded protein is CASSDREGSYEQYF. The V gene is TRBV28, the J gene TRBJ2-7; TRBD2 agrees at 7 bases. Germline V CDR1 and CDR2: MDHEN, SYDVKM. The length of the CDR3 is 14 residues. The J segment lost 1 base and the V segment lost 5 bases, leaving 5 bases of the junction unmatched.

V gene TRBV7-2 combines with J gene TRBJ1-1, with 7 bases that match TRBD1. Germline CDR1 SGHTA, CDR2 FQGNSA. The length of the CDR3 is 14 residues. Trimming removed 5 bases from V and 4 bases from J; junction bases left unmatched: 7. CDR3 in amino acids: CASSPDRVSTEAFF. CDR3 in DNA: TGTGCCAGCAGCCCCGACAGGGTGAGCACTGAAGCTTTCTTT.

The rearrangement joins TRBV10-3 to TRBJ1-3; TRBD1 might be the D (6 bases). The CDR3 runs to 17 residues. Germline V gives CDR1 ENHRY, CDR2 SYGVKD. V was pared by 0 bases and J by 0 bases, with 12 bases between. This CDR3 reads CAISESAGATSGNTIYF. CDR3 coding DNA: TGTGCCATCAGTGAGTCTGCAGGGGCGACCTCTGGAAACACCATATATTTT.

This chain links TRBV3-1 (or the pseudogene TRBV3-2) with TRBJ2-5; 7 bases are shared with TRBD2. Per germline, CDR1 LGHDT and CDR2 YNNKEL (reference sequence). The CDR3 runs 18 residues. J was trimmed by 0 bases and V by 3 bases; bases with no gene match: 13. The CDR3 protein is CASSQLRGGSGNQETQYF. CDR3 sequence (DNA): TGTGCCAGCAGCCAGCTTAGGGGAGGGAGCGGGAACCAAGAGACCCAGTACTTC.

The chain combines TRBV10-3 with TRBJ1-4; possibly TRBD1 for D (5 bases). V gave up 0 bases and J gave up 3 bases, with 8 bases separating them. CDR1 and CDR2 from the germline V gene are ENHRY and SYGVKD. CDR3 length: 15 amino acids. The CDR3 protein is CAISESDRPNEKLFF. The CDR3 bases are TGTGCCATCAGTGAGTCTGACAGACCTAATGAAAAACTGTTTTTT.

The table lists this clone with a few counts. DNA of the CDR3: TGTGCCAGCAGCCAAACCAACAGGGGGGAGGCTTTCTTT. Its protein is CASSQTNRGEAFF. J is TRBJ1-1 and V is TRBV28; 8 bases align to TRBD1. V trimming: 6 bases; J trimming: 11 bases; junction bases outside the gene matches: 11. The germline gives CDR1 MDHEN, CDR2 SYDVKM. The length of the CDR3 is 13 residues.

This chain joins TRBV27 and TRBJ1-6; D remains unclear. From germline, CDR1 is MNHEY and CDR2 SMNVEV (reference sequence). The CDR3 covers 16 residues. Trimming pared 1 base from V and 1 base from J, leaving 8 bases between. CDR3 nucleotides: TGTGCCAGCAGTTTATATCCGGGGTCCTATAATTCACCCCTCCACTTT. It translates to CASSLYPGSYNSPLHF.

This clone was detected once. V gene TRBV29-1 combines with J gene TRBJ2-7; 8 nucleotides agree with TRBD1. Germline values: CDR1 SQVTM, CDR2 ANQGSEA. This CDR3 region has 13 residues. J gave up 4 bases and V 5 bases, and 7 bases lay outside the gene matches. In DNA form, the CDR3 reads TGCAGCGTTCGGACAGGGTCGGGGTACGAGCAGTACTTC. Its protein is CSVRTGSGYEQYF.

The rearrangement links TRBV5-4 to TRBJ1-1; 10 bases are a match to TRBD1. Germline CDR1 reads SGHNT; CDR2 reads YYREEE (reference sequence). Germline trimming cut 3 bases from V and 3 bases from J; bases unmatched to any gene: 2. The CDR3 loop spans 14 amino acids. As DNA, the CDR3 is TGTGCCAGCAGCTCCGGACAGGGGGACACTGAAGCTTTCTTT. Protein: CASSSGQGDTEAFF.

The gene calls are TRBV19 and TRBJ2-1; 11 bases agree with TRBD2. Germline lookup yields CDR1 LNHDA and CDR2 SQIVND (reference sequence). Trimming at V came to 2 bases and at J to 0 bases, leaving 3 bases not matched to a gene. The CDR3 extends over 17 amino acids. The CDR3 here is CASSIILAGDSYNEQFF. The CDR3 DNA is TGTGCCAGTAGTATAATACTAGCGGGGGACTCCTACAATGAGCAGTTCTTC.

This sequence joins TRBV19 and TRBJ1-3; no clear D gene. V gave up 5 bases and J gave up 0 bases, with 5 bases separating them. Germline CDR1 and CDR2: LNHDA and SQIVND (reference sequence). This CDR3 contains 13 residues. CDR3 nucleotides: TGTGCCAGTAGTGTACTCTCTGGAAACACCATATATTTT. Translation: CASSVLSGNTIYF.

The CDR3 nucleotides read TGCGCCAGCAGCTTGGCTACAGGGTGGGTAGATGGCTACACCTTC. Translated, it gives CASSLATGWVDGYTF. J is TRBJ1-2 and V is TRBV5-1; D might be TRBD1 (6 bases). This CDR3 is 15 amino acids long. Between the trimmed V and J ends, which lost 0 bases and 6 bases, there was a span of 15 bases. The germline CDR1 and CDR2 sequences are SGHRS and YFSETQ.